This TCR beta chain was profiled in a study of neurological immune-mediated disorders. Specified time point: longitudinal time-point 2. This clonotype was detected many times. TCRdb re-called the 5' RACE reads with MiXCR, one entry per CDR3 protein. Here the sample spans roughly 45,000 distinct CDR3 sequences, less than 15% being singletons. CDR3 size: 16 residues. Trimming removed 5 bases at V and 0 bases at J, with 16 bases between. Per the germline V gene, CDR1 is MNHEY and CDR2 is SMNVEV (reference sequence). The source of this sequence is a male donor with HTLV-1-associated myelopathy (HAM/TSP). The sequenced material came from PBMCs. The chain couples TRBV27 to TRBJ1-1; weak D call: TRBD1 (5 bases). The CDR3 coding sequence is TGTGCCAGCAGTAGAATGTTTAGGGGAATGAACACTGAAGCTTTCTTT. It translates to CASSRMFRGMNTEAFF.